This T cell receptor beta chain was recovered during a study of cytomegalovirus exposure and HLA in healthy donors. Study-wide results and limits: Researchers counted about 150 TCR beta chains as cytomegalovirus-associated.

As regards this clone: No antigen is known for it.

CDR1 and CDR2 (germline): MDHEN, SYDVKM. This CDR3 region has 12 residues. V lost 3 bases to trimming and J lost 10 bases, with 12 bases between them. Here immunoSEQ multiplex PCR was the method, and the copy in TCRdb shows in-frame clones only, minus some. The table includes more than 110,000 clones, about 90% detected once. Sequencing was carried out using PBMCs. V and J are TRBV28 and TRBJ1-1; a weak D match, TRBD1 (6 bases). The receptor was isolated from a woman between 18 and 29 years old in good health and CMV-seropositive. The CDR3 sequence: CASSLGGGRAFF. CDR3 DNA: TGTGCCAGCAGTTTGGGAGGGGGACGAGCTTTCTTT.